The sequence of this T cell receptor beta chain was determined in a study of blood T cell repertoires in COVID-19 (dated by TCRdb to 2020 to 2021). For the study in its entirety: The collaborator samples originated in the United States, Italy and Spain and spanned the acute and convalescent phases of COVID-19. The prospective study material was composed of cDNA or gDNA derived from T cells, B-cell-depleted T cells, or PBMCs. The repertoires were released in a freely available public database intended as a resource for research on the immune response to SARS-CoV-2. Subjects who had been exposed to COVID-19, were actively infected with it, or had recovered from it provided the deeply sampled blood TCRbeta repertoires that made up the dataset. Samples came from the ongoing ImmuneRACE study (first 160 participants) plus 1,254 subjects from 6 global collaborators. Where available, HLA class I and class II types were taken from metadata supplied by the sample provider and were not determined by assay-based typing. A de-identified subject ID, COVID-19 status, age in years and sex were almost always included in the sample metadata. Paper-wide results and their limitations: The quantity of clinical and demographic metadata differed by source and by participant and was supplied without curation.

On this clone: Its antigen is unknown. There are no base qualities to consult, and no much larger clone falls within one base.

In Seattle, one collaborating source enrolled patients while the infection was active and tracked those patients longitudinally over the course of disease. Whole blood was collected in K2EDTA tubes by collaborating institutions according to the institutions' own protocols. For TCRbeta analysis, collaborators shipped samples as frozen whole blood, isolated PBMCs, or DNA extracted from either of those sample types. TCRbeta CDR3 regions were amplified from genomic DNA by means of the immunoSEQ Assay, a bias-controlled multiplex PCR. The study's own analysis went as follows. The number of nucleated cells in each sample was estimated by amplification of reference gene primers within the assay. Sequence reads were collapsed and filtered to measure the absolute abundance of every unique TCRbeta CDR3 rearrangement. Productive Simpson clonality was computed per sample as the square root of Simpson's diversity index over productive rearrangements. TCRdb mirrors the immuneACCESS table, restricted to in-frame sequences. Some clones are absent from its copies; in checked studies, under half trace to an unresolved V gene, and the reason for the others is unknown. The DNA gave D and trimming, while V, J and clone size come from that table. This sample comprises 250,000 to 400,000 clones, about 91% of them detected only once. Around 1.6% of the sample is held by the ten biggest clonotypes.

The CDR3 runs 17 amino acids, cysteine and phenylalanine included. Of all the DNA, just the CDR3 is kept, 51 bases in frame from base 1. V is cut by 0 bases and J by 0 bases, and the space between the germline ends is 12 bases. The CDR1 and CDR2 encoded by the germline V gene are SGHDN and FVKESK. This chain joins TRBV14 to TRBJ1-3, with TRBD1 tentatively as D gene (5 bases match). The sequenced sample consisted of peripheral blood. This sequence originates from a woman aged 25 to 39 with COVID-19, enrolled during active disease. The CDR3 loop reads CASSQDLRQTSGNTIYF. The DNA sequence follows: TGTGCCAGCAGCCAAGATCTTCGACAGACCTCTGGAAACACCATATATTTT.